The entry below describes one TCR beta chain. This clonotype was counted at least ten times. Its antigen is unknown. No base quality information exists; no much larger clone differs at one position. The treatment or condition label here, explained by the study, means: allogeneic hematopoietic cell transplantation with graft depleted of TCRalphabeta T cells and CD19 B cells. TCRalphabeta/CD19-depleted allogeneic hematopoietic cell grafts were given to the transplant recipients, all of whom were children. This sample is part of a study of T-cell reconstitution after alpha-beta-depleted transplantation in children (dated by TCRdb to the mid-2010s). Turning to the overall study: Using TCR repertoire profiling, the study quantitatively followed how T-cell immune reconstitution unfolded in children after TCRalphabeta/CD19-depleted allogeneic hematopoietic cell transplantation. Findings and caveats that apply to the study as a whole: About two months after transplant, the apparently early recovery of alphabetaT-cell counts reportedly depended on just several hundred clones that had expanded rapidly and came from non-depleted graft cells. Hyperexpanded clone frequencies declined over subsequent months; after one year, T-cell counts and TCRbeta diversity were mostly attributed to newly produced T cells. In some patients, high TCRbeta diversity at day 60 was attributed to recipient T cells and intrathymic progenitors that had survived conditioning.

CDR1 and CDR2 were assigned from the germline V gene (reference sequence) as MNHEY and SMNVEV. From the cysteine up to the phenylalanine, the CDR3 has a length of 13 residues. This entry keeps only the CDR3 DNA: 39 bases, framed from base 1. V drops 6 bases and J drops 1 base, leaving 6 bases in between. Library preparation was by PCR. Reads for this sample came from an Illumina HiSeq 2500. TCR library preparation used molecular barcoding, with unique molecular identifiers applied to normalize quantification of the TCRbeta repertoire. The public reads were run again by TCRdb, first through fastp at Q25 and then through MiXCR, and only productive beta chains were kept. One record per CDR3 amino acid sequence lists the most common genes and DNA. Within this sample are a few hundred thousand distinct CDR3 sequences, with roughly 30% of them counted one time only. Jointly, the top ten make up approximately 39% of the sample.

Sequences were derived from PBMCs, sampled before TCRalphabeta/CD19-depleted stem cell transplant. This TCR was sampled from a boy younger than two with Wiskott-Aldrich syndrome, due to receive a stem cell transplant. The rearranged segments are TRBV27 and TRBJ2-2; a confident D gene designation cannot be given. CDR3 loop: CASSLLNTGELFF. The sequence in DNA is TGTGCCAGCAGCTTGCTGAACACCGGGGAGCTGTTTTTT.